Below, one T cell receptor beta chain is given with its context. This sample was included in a study of blood T cell repertoires in COVID-19. Profiling relied on immunoSEQ multiplex PCR, and the TCRdb table lists in-frame clones only, not all of them. Of approximately 200,000 clones listed, approximately 82% were seen once; the top ten hold 6.9%. The germline V gene encodes CDR1 MNHEY and CDR2 SMNVEV (reference sequence). The CDR3 runs 16 residues. With 5 bases clipped from V and 0 bases from J, the junction kept 6 bases outside the gene matches. The specimen sequenced was peripheral blood. V usage is TRBV27 and J usage is TRBJ2-1; 8 nucleotides agree with TRBD2. The clonotype was recovered from a human donor with acute or convalescent COVID-19. The donor label of this sample is uncertain. CDR3 protein: CASSPLSGSSYNEQFF. CDR3 nucleotide sequence: TGTGCCAGCAGTCCACTGAGCGGGAGCTCCTACAATGAGCAGTTCTTC.